This TCR beta chain is drawn from a study of T cells in Graves' hyperthyroidism and ophthalmopathy. Findings of the study overall: Stable hyperthyroidism and ophthalmopathy were separated using 13 V-J signatures. Ophthalmopathy, as predicted by the model, came a median 6.5 months after the prediction.

Every diagnosis used clinical symptoms, serum thyroxine and TRAb, thyroid ultrasound and orbital computed tomography. CDR1 and CDR2 from the germline V gene are GTSNPN and SVGIG (reference sequence). The CDR3 is 15 residues long. Regions amplified from RNA transcripts were the TCR beta CDR3 regions. The HTBI primer set drove a first-round RT-PCR of the TCR CDR3. TCRdb processed the multiplex PCR reads anew with MiXCR; each CDR3 protein has one entry. The sample has 500,000 to 650,000 distinct CDR3 sequences, about 20% seen once; the top ten hold about 45%. About this clonotype itself: Antigen: not known. A single base separates this from a much larger clone, so it may be a read error.

This TCR derives from a man in his forties or fifties with Graves' ophthalmopathy. The specimen sequenced was blood. The V call is TRBV30, the J call TRBJ1-1; TRBD1 is a possible D gene (5 bases). In DNA form, the CDR3 reads TGTGCCTGGAACATCGGGCAGGGAATGAACACTGAAGCTCTCTTT. Encoded protein: CAWNIGQGMNTEALF.